These 32 T cell receptor beta chains were sequenced from one sample in a study of shared clonotypes between healthy human individuals (dated by TCRdb to the early 2020s). The method was the immunoSEQ multiplex PCR assay. TCRdb took over this immuneACCESS table, retaining in-frame rearrangements with V and J assigned. Such tables are incomplete; in checked studies, under half of the missing clones stem from an unresolved V gene, and the remainder is unexplained. Within this sample are roughly 770,000 clones, with 96% of them counted one time only. The ten most abundant clones make up about 0.25% of the sample. CD8 naive samples were CD45RO-negative cells positively selected for CCR7, giving a CD45RA+CCR7+ population that excluded TemRA cells. The sequencing sample was made of naive CD8+ T cells sorted from blood. Taken with the paper, the label for cell subset or site translates to: CD45RA+CCR7+. These TCRs come from a man aged 25 to 45 in good health.

Comments on this clone: This may arise from a read error, as a much more abundant clone is one base away. V and J are TRBV14 and TRBJ2-3; no definite D call. The CDR3 has 12 residues. V lost 4 bases, J lost 0 bases, and 2 bases lay in between. Germline CDR1 reads SGHDN; CDR2 reads FVKESK. The CDR3 sequence is CASSPSTDTQYF. DNA of the CDR3: TGTGCCAGCAGCCCAAGCACAGATACGCAGTATTTT.

The rearrangement joins TRBV5-1 to TRBJ2-5, with 10 bases identical to TRBD1. Germline CDR1 SGHRS, CDR2 YFSETQ. J was trimmed by 3 bases and V by 4 bases; bases with no gene match: 9. This CDR3 is 16 amino acids long. This CDR3 is CASSHPGQGNKETQYF. As DNA, the CDR3 is TGCGCCAGCAGCCATCCGGGACAGGGGAATAAAGAGACCCAGTACTTC.

As concerns this clone: The sample has other DNA sequences that encode this CDR3 too. The chain combines TRBV11-2 with TRBJ2-1, with TRBD2 matching 10 bases. V dropped 1 base and J dropped 5; count of bases not matched to a gene: 2. CDR1 and CDR2 (germline): SGHAT, FQNNGV. The CDR3 length is 15 residues. The CDR3 DNA is TGTGCCAGCAGCTTAGGACTAGCGGGCCACAATGAGCAGTTCTTC. It translates to CASSLGLAGHNEQFF. Complete variable domain (other parts from reference TRBV11-2 and TRBJ2-1): EAGVAQSPRYKIIEKRQSVAFWCNPISGHATLYWYQQILGQGPKLLIQFQNNGVVDDSQLPKDRFSAERLKGVDSTLKIQPAKLEDSAVYLCASSLGLAGHNEQFFGPGTRLTVL.

This chain connects TRBV2 to TRBJ1-1; 7 bases match TRBD1. V lost 7 bases and J lost 5; bases outside the gene matches: 7. Germline CDR1 reads SNHLY; CDR2 reads FYNNEI. The CDR3 is 13 amino acids. For the CDR3, the DNA is TGTGCCAGCATAAGACAGGGTAGGACTGAAGCTTTCTTT. As protein: CASIRQGRTEAFF.

The chain has TRBV27 and TRBJ2-1; D is unclear. V lost 7 bases and J 7 bases, leaving 14 bases between the germline ends. This CDR3 has 13 residues. Looked up from germline, CDR1 is MNHEY and CDR2 is SMNVEV (reference sequence). The CDR3 coding sequence is TGTGCCAGCACCACCCTCCCGGGTAATGAGCAGTTCTTC. Translation: CASTTLPGNEQFF.

Comments on this clone: Other nucleotide sequences in the sample specify the same CDR3. The V call is TRBV27, the J call TRBJ2-7, with D perhaps TRBD2 (6 bases). Germline V lookup: CDR1 MNHEY, CDR2 SMNVEV (reference sequence). V dropped 2 bases and J dropped 4 bases, with 12 bases sitting between them. The CDR3 extends over 14 amino acids. CDR3 in amino acids: CASSLSRERYEQYF. The CDR3 nucleotides are TGTGCCAGCAGTTTAAGTCGGGAGAGATACGAGCAGTACTTC.

The chain has TRBV6-5 and TRBJ2-4; D not resolved. Trimming stripped 6 bases from V and 0 bases from J, with 12 bases between. The germline V gene has CDR1 MNHEY and CDR2 SVGAGI. CDR3 length: 15 residues. The CDR3 loop is CASSPSGLAKNIQYF. The CDR3 DNA follows: TGTGCCAGCAGCCCCTCCGGGCTAGCCAAAAACATTCAGTACTTC.

A single count supports this clone. The V call is TRBV6-6, the J call TRBJ2-2; TRBD2 is a possible D gene (6 bases). V lost 4 bases and J 1 base, leaving 13 bases between the germline ends. The length of the CDR3 is 16 residues. Germline V gives CDR1 MNHNY, CDR2 SVGAGI (reference sequence). In nucleotides, the CDR3 is TGTGCCAGCAGTTGGTCCCGGGAGATGAACACCGGGGAGCTGTTTTTT. This encodes CASSWSREMNTGELFF.

The rearrangement uses TRBV6-6 and TRBJ2-2; D perhaps matches TRBD2 (6 bases). Germline V gives CDR1 MNHNY, CDR2 SVGAGI (reference sequence). CDR3 length: 12 amino acids. V was trimmed by 10 bases and J by 9 bases, leaving 15 bases between them. CDR3 sequence: CAIFGEDRELFF. The CDR3 DNA is TGTGCCATCTTTGGGGAGGACCGGGAGCTGTTTTTT.

The chain employs TRBV14 and TRBJ1-2, with 8 bases that match TRBD1. Germline V gene sequence: CDR1 SGHDN, CDR2 FVKESK. This CDR3 spans 16 amino acids. V lost 0 bases to trimming and J lost 7 bases; unmatched junction nucleotides: 10. CDR3 sequence reads: CASSQDGWAGGRGYTF. CDR3 sequence (DNA): TGTGCCAGCAGCCAAGACGGGTGGGCAGGGGGCCGTGGCTACACCTTC.

This chain links TRBV7-2 with TRBJ1-2, with 7 positions matching TRBD1. The CDR3 loop spans 15 amino acids. Trimming took 6 bases from V and 0 from J; bases not matched to a gene: 7. CDR1 is SGHTA and CDR2 is FQGNSA in the germline V gene. The CDR3 loop reads CASSRTGYTNYGYTF. Here the CDR3 DNA reads TGTGCCAGCAGTCGGACAGGATATACTAACTATGGCTACACCTTC.

The chain joins TRBV11-2 to TRBJ1-4, with TRBD1 matching 7 bases. The V gene's germline CDR1 is SGHAT and CDR2 FQNNGV. With 5 bases clipped from V and 0 bases from J, the junction kept 6 bases outside the gene matches. The CDR3 is 16 residues long. The CDR3 DNA is TGTGCCAGCAGCCCCGGACAGGCCGCAACTAATGAAAAACTGTTTTTT. It specifies CASSPGQAATNEKLFF.

The chain has TRBV10-3 and TRBJ2-7; 14 bases are shared with TRBD2. V lost 3 bases to trimming and J lost 3 bases; unmatched junction nucleotides: 4. This CDR3 is built from 16 residues. Germline values: CDR1 ENHRY, CDR2 SYGVKD. CDR3 coding DNA: TGTGCCATCAGTGACCAGGGACTAGCGGGAGTCTACGAGCAGTACTTC. This codes for CAISDQGLAGVYEQYF.

This clone was seen only once. The chain uses TRBV30 and TRBJ2-1; D is unresolved. CDR3 length: 12 residues. Per the germline V gene, CDR1 is GTSNPN and CDR2 is SVGIG (reference sequence). V shed 0 bases and J shed 5 bases, with 5 bases lying between them. The CDR3 spells CAWSVYDNEQFF. CDR3 nucleotide sequence: TGTGCCTGGAGTGTCTATGACAATGAGCAGTTCTTC. The full variable domain, rest sourced from reference TRBV30 and TRBJ2-1, is SQTIHQWPATLVQPVGSPLSLECTVEGTSNPNLYWYRQAAGRGLQLLFYSVGIGQISSEVPQNLSASRPQDRQFILSSKKLLLSDSGFYLCAWSVYDNEQFFGPGTRLTVL.

This clone was detected once. The rearrangement uses TRBV5-1 and TRBJ2-5, with 10 bases that match TRBD1. The V segment lost 6 bases and the J segment 5 bases; nucleotides outside the gene matches: 4. Germline assignment: CDR1 SGHRS and CDR2 YFSETQ. This CDR3 is 13 amino acids long. Written as DNA, the CDR3 is TGCGCCAGCAATGACAGGGGGCGGGAGACCCAGTACTTC. Amino acid sequence: CASNDRGRETQYF.

The chain joins TRBV2 to TRBJ2-7; TRBD1 aligns across 7 bases. The CDR3 totals 12 residues. Unmatched junction bases numbered 3, after V lost 6 bases and J lost 4 bases. From germline, CDR1 is SNHLY and CDR2 FYNNEI. CDR3 region: CASRDRRYEQYF. The CDR3, as DNA: TGTGCCAGCAGGGACAGGAGGTACGAGCAGTACTTC.

This rearrangement joins TRBV11-2 to TRBJ2-2; D not certain. This CDR3 is built from 17 residues. Trimming pared 1 base from V and 0 bases from J, leaving 12 bases between. Germline loops: CDR1 SGHAT, CDR2 FQNNGV. The CDR3 loop reads CASSLADGYANTGELFF. In nucleotides, the CDR3 is TGTGCCAGCAGCTTAGCAGACGGGTACGCGAACACCGGGGAGCTGTTTTTT.

This clone was recorded once. V usage is TRBV5-4 and J usage is TRBJ2-7; D might be TRBD2 (5 bases). With 2 bases removed from V and 2 bases from J, the gap between germline ends came to 14 bases. The CDR3 covers 15 residues. Germline V gene data show CDR1 as SGHNT and CDR2 as YYREEE (reference sequence). The CDR3 here is CASSLTGKSPYEQYF. DNA for the CDR3: TGTGCCAGCAGCTTAACCGGGAAATCTCCCTACGAGCAGTACTTC.

The V call is TRBV4-1, the J call TRBJ2-2; D not certain. The CDR3 loop spans 14 amino acids. Trimming left V 4 bases short and J 2 bases short, with 8 bases between. Germline CDR1 is MGHRA and CDR2 is YSYEKL. The CDR3 sequence is CASSLRVNTGELFF. DNA of the CDR3: TGCGCCAGCAGCCTCCGCGTAAACACCGGGGAGCTGTTTTTT.

J is TRBJ2-7 and V is TRBV7-9; the match to TRBD2 covers 7 bases. Germline CDR1 SEHNR, CDR2 FQNEAQ (reference sequence). J gave up 3 bases and V 1 base, and 12 bases lay outside the gene matches. The CDR3 contains 17 residues. The CDR3 here is CASSLVPWTSSDYEQYF. CDR3 in DNA: TGTGCCAGCAGCTTAGTTCCGTGGACTAGTTCGGACTACGAGCAGTACTTC.

The genes are TRBV7-9 and TRBJ2-5; 7 bases match TRBD2. The CDR3 runs to 14 residues. Trimming removed 6 bases from V and 4 bases from J; junction bases left unmatched: 8. Germline V lookup: CDR1 SEHNR, CDR2 FQNEAQ (reference sequence). The CDR3 DNA reads TGTGCCAGCAGGAGTGGGGGAGGGAGAGAGACCCAGTACTTC. As protein: CASRSGGGRETQYF.

The V call is TRBV7-6, the J call TRBJ1-4; D not resolved. CDR1 and CDR2 (germline): SGHVS, FNYEAQ. The CDR3 loop spans 14 amino acids. The germline V and J ends were trimmed by 7 bases and 0 bases, with 9 bases remaining between them. CDR3 DNA: TGTGCCAGCACGATGGGATCAACTAATGAAAAACTGTTTTTT. Protein product: CASTMGSTNEKLFF.

The CDR3, as DNA: TGTGCCAGCATCAAAAACAGGGATGATGTATACAATGAGCAGTTCTTC. Translated, it gives CASIKNRDDVYNEQFF. The chain joins TRBV7-6 to TRBJ2-1; perhaps TRBD1 as D (6 bases). The CDR3 has 16 residues. From germline, CDR1 is SGHVS and CDR2 FNYEAQ. The V gene lost 7 bases and the J gene lost 4 bases, with 20 bases spanning the gap. Supplemented by reference TRBV7-6 and TRBJ2-1, the full variable domain reads GAGVSQSPRYKVTKRGQDVALRCDPISGHVSLYWYRQALGQGPEFLTYFNYEAQQDKSGLPNDRFSAERPEGSISTLTIQRTEQRDSAMYRCASIKNRDDVYNEQFFGPGTRLTVL.

J is TRBJ2-5 and V is TRBV5-1, with D perhaps matching TRBD2 (5 bases). Trimming cost V 3 bases and J 2 bases, with 11 bases left between them. Germline lookup yields CDR1 SGHRS and CDR2 YFSETQ. This CDR3 is 14 amino acids long. The CDR3 sequence is CASSSGGFQETQYF. CDR3 in DNA: TGCGCCAGCAGCTCCGGAGGTTTTCAAGAGACCCAGTACTTC.

The V gene is TRBV5-8, the J gene TRBJ1-2; a weak D match, TRBD1 (5 bases). The CDR3 consists of 13 residues. V was clipped by 2 bases and J by 8 bases, with 13 bases between them. Germline CDR1 SGHTS, CDR2 YDEGEE. The CDR3 spells CASSFHGAQGYTF. Written as DNA, the CDR3 is TGTGCCAGCAGCTTTCACGGGGCACAGGGCTACACCTTC. Based on the CDR3 plus reference TRBV5-8 and TRBJ1-2, the full variable domain is EAGVTQSPTHLIKTRGQQATLRCSPISGHTSVYWYQQALGLGLQFLLWYDEGEERNRGNFPPRFSGRQFPNYSSELNVNALELEDSALYLCASSFHGAQGYTFGSGTRLTVV.

This chain joins TRBV7-6 and TRBJ2-7; 7 bases line up with TRBD1. Germline V lookup: CDR1 SGHVS, CDR2 FNYEAQ. The V and J ends lost 5 bases and 1 base, in that order; junction bases with no gene match: 14. The CDR3 spans 17 residues. This CDR3 is CASSQQIQGMGSYEQYF. CDR3 bases: TGTGCCAGCAGCCAACAGATACAGGGGATGGGGTCCTACGAGCAGTACTTC. Supplemented by reference TRBV7-6 and TRBJ2-7, the full variable domain reads GAGVSQSPRYKVTKRGQDVALRCDPISGHVSLYWYRQALGQGPEFLTYFNYEAQQDKSGLPNDRFSAERPEGSISTLTIQRTEQRDSAMYRCASSQQIQGMGSYEQYFGPGTRLTVT.

The chain has TRBV9 and TRBJ2-7; D is tentatively TRBD1 or TRBD2 (5 bases each). Germline-derived CDR1 and CDR2 are SGDLS and YYNGEE. Between the trimmed V and J ends, which lost 4 bases and 2 bases, there was a span of 10 bases. The CDR3 consists of 13 residues. The CDR3 DNA follows: TGTGCCAGCAGCTGGGACGTGGCCTACGAGCAGTACTTC. It is translated as CASSWDVAYEQYF. The full variable domain, with the rest looked up from reference TRBV9 and TRBJ2-7, is DSGVTQTPKHLITATGQRVTLRCSPRSGDLSVYWYQQSLDQGLQFLIQYYNGEERAKGNILERFSAQQFPDLHSELNLSSLELGDSALYFCASSWDVAYEQYFGPGTRLTVT.

V gene TRBV28 combines with J gene TRBJ1-4; D is perhaps TRBD1 (6 bases). The CDR3 extends over 19 amino acids. The germline gives CDR1 MDHEN, CDR2 SYDVKM. Trimming shortened V by 4 bases and J by 8 bases, and 29 bases separated the two germline ends. CDR3: CASSSIGSEGETLREKLFF. The CDR3 DNA sequence: TGTGCCAGCAGTTCGATAGGATCCGAGGGGGAGACGTTAAGGGAAAAACTGTTTTTT.

The chain carries TRBV27 and TRBJ2-7; weak D call: TRBD2 (5 bases). V was trimmed by 4 bases and J by 0 bases, leaving 13 bases between them. The CDR3 contains 15 residues. Looked up from germline, CDR1 is MNHEY and CDR2 is SMNVEV (reference sequence). The DNA of the CDR3 is TGTGCCAGCAGTTGGATATCGGACTTCTCCTACGAGCAGTACTTC. Translation gives CASSWISDFSYEQYF.

The gene calls are TRBV7-9 and TRBJ1-1; 9 nucleotides line up with TRBD1. Germline trimming cut 6 bases from V and 6 bases from J; bases unmatched to any gene: 11. Germline V gene data show CDR1 as SEHNR and CDR2 as FQNEAQ (reference sequence). This CDR3 has 15 amino acids. The CDR3 region has the DNA TGTGCCAGCAGGAAGGGGACAGGGACGGGCTCTGAAGCTTTCTTT. Translated, it gives CASRKGTGTGSEAFF.

The V call is TRBV27, the J call TRBJ2-1; 9 bases fit TRBD1. The CDR3 loop spans 14 amino acids. V was pared by 5 bases and J by 8 bases, with 7 bases of the junction left unmatched. CDR1 and CDR2 (germline): MNHEY, SMNVEV (reference sequence). CDR3 sequence (DNA): TGTGCCAGCAGTCTTGGGACAGGGCTCTATGAGCAGTTCTTC. Translation gives CASSLGTGLYEQFF.

This clone came up once. The genes are TRBV11-2 and TRBJ2-1; 7 bases match TRBD2. Trimming at V came to 2 bases and at J to 12 bases, leaving 13 bases not matched to a gene. CDR3 length: 15 amino acids. From germline, CDR1 is SGHAT and CDR2 FQNNGV. CDR3 region: CASSLMRGGRLLQFF. CDR3 DNA sequence: TGTGCCAGCAGCTTAATGAGGGGCGGGAGACTTTTGCAGTTCTTC.